The following is a T cell receptor (beta chain) sequence with its context. Its antigen remains unknown. Making use of molecular barcodes, quantitative 5'-RACE generated TCR beta libraries. TCRdb passed the 5' RACE reads through MiXCR, listing each CDR3 protein once. In the table there are 200,000 to 300,000 distinct CDR3 sequences, roughly a third of which are singletons. This entry comes from a study of CD8 T cells in ankylosing spondylitis. Overall study results and limits: Peripheral blood held disease-linked clones only at relatively low frequency, and these were CD8+.

The CDR3 is made up of 15 amino acids. Germline V CDR1 and CDR2: SEHNR, FQNEAQ (reference sequence). V was pared by 1 base and J by 0 bases, with 9 bases between. Material for sequencing was blood, either unsorted or a sorted T cell fraction (not recorded which). The sequence derives from a male donor with ankylosing spondylitis or in good health (not recorded which). The chain links TRBV7-9 to TRBJ2-5, with D possibly TRBD1 on 5 matching bases. CDR3 nucleotides: TGTGCCAGCAGCTTAGGTGCAGGGTACCAAGAGACCCAGTACTTC. Protein: CASSLGAGYQETQYF.